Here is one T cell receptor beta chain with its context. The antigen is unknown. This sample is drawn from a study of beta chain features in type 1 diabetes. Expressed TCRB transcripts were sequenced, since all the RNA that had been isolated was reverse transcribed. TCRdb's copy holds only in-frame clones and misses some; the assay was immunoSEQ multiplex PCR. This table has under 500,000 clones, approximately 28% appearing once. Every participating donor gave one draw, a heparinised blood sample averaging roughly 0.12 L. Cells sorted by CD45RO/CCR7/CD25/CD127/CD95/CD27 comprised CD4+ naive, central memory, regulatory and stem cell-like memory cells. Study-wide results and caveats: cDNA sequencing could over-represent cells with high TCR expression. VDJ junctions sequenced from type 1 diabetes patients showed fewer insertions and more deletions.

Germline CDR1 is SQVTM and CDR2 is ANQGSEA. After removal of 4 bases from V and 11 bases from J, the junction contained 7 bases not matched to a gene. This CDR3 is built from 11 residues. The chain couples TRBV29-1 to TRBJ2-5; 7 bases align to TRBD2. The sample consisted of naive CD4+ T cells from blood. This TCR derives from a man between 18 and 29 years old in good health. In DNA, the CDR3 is TGCAGCGTTGGAACGGCGGGAGAGCAGTACTTC. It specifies CSVGTAGEQYF.